This T cell receptor (beta chain) is drawn from a study of shared clonotypes between healthy human individuals. With regard to this clone: The antigen is undetermined.

The length of the CDR3 is 17 residues. Germline V CDR1 and CDR2: LGHNA, YSLEER. The V end was cut by 4 bases, the J end by 1 base, with 16 bases between. Around 83 million PBMCs served as the genomic DNA source for unsorted samples. It was at deep level that the assay was run. The authors sequenced unsorted PBMC DNA on ten immunoSEQ deep assay plates. Sequencing used immunoSEQ multiplex PCR; TCRdb keeps in-frame clones, though not all of them. The repertoire has under 600,000 clones, about 80% of them found once; the top ten carry 9.5% to 15%. General observations from the study: Tissues were not sampled, only blood, and their repertoires likely differ.

This TCR derives from a middle-aged woman in good health. Some clones in this sample may be carry-over from other donors' samples. Specimen: PBMCs. The chain couples TRBV4-3 to TRBJ2-2; perhaps TRBD1 as D (5 bases). The CDR3 loop is CASSLGAGHRNTGELFF. The CDR3 bases are TGCGCCAGCAGCCTCGGCGCTGGACACAGGAACACCGGGGAGCTGTTTTTT.